This T cell receptor beta chain was retrieved from a study of T-cell reconstitution after alpha-beta-depleted transplantation in children. CDR1 is SGHRS, CDR2 YFSETQ, per germline. Between the trimmed V and J ends, which lost 1 base and 1 base, there was a span of 14 bases. The CDR3 is 16 residues long. This clonotype was seen only a few times. Preparation of the TCRbeta library involved a method that used unique molecular identifiers. TCRdb used MiXCR to reprocess the PCR reads, holding one entry per CDR3 protein. The data show about 640,000 distinct CDR3 sequences, with roughly 17% seen just once and 0.85% to 1.3% held by the top ten.

This specimen was PBMCs from the stem cell graft donor, taken from the stem cell graft. The TCR sequence derives from a human donor who donated a stem cell graft to a child with acute myeloid leukemia. The chain combines TRBV5-1 with TRBJ1-1; D ambiguous. The CDR3 spells CASSLTSRATNTEAFF. The CDR3 DNA reads as TGCGCCAGCAGCTTGACCTCTAGGGCAACGAACACTGAAGCTTTCTTT.